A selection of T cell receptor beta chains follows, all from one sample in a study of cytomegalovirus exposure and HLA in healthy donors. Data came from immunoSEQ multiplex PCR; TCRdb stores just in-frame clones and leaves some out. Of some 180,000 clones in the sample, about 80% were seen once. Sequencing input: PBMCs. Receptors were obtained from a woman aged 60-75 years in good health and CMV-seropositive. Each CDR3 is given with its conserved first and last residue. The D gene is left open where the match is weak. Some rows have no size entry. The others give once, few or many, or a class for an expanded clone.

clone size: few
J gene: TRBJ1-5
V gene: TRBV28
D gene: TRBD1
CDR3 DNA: TGTGCCAGCAGTTTACGGCTAGGACAGGGGAAGGGTCAGCCCCAGCATTTT
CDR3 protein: CASSLRLGQGKGQPQHF

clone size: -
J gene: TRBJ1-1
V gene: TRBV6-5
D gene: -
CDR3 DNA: TGTGCCAGCACGGGATTCATGAACACTGAAGCTTTCTTT
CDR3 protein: CASTGFMNTEAFF

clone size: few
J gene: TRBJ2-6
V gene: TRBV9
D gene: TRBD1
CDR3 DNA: TGTGCCAGCAGCGTAGCTACCAGGGGGACTGGGGCCAACGTCCTGACTTTC
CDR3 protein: CASSVATRGTGANVLTF

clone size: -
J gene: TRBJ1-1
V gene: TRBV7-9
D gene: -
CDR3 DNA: TGTTCCAGCAGTGCCCGGGCAGGGGCGATCACTGAAGCTTTCTTT
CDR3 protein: CSSSARAGAITEAFF

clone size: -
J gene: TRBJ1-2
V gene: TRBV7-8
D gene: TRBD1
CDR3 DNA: TGTGCCAGCAGCTTCGGGACAGGGGGCGCAGCAAACTATGGCTACACCTTC
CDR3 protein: CASSFGTGGAANYGYTF

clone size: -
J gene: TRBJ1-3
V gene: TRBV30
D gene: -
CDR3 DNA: TGTGCCTGGAAGGACAGCCGCTCTGGAAACACCATATATTTT
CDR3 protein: CAWKDSRSGNTIYF

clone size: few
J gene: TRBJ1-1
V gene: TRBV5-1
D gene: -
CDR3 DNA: TGCGCCAGCAGTCCAGCGGGGGGCGCTGAAGCTTTCTTT
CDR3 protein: CASSPAGGAEAFF

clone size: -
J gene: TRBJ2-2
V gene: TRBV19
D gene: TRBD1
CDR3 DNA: TGTGCCAGTGACAGGGGGCTGAACACCGGGGAGCTGTTTTTT
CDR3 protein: CASDRGLNTGELFF

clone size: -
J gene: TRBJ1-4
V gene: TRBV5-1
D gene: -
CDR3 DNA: TGCGCCAGCAGCGTCGACATCTTTGCAACTAATGAAAAACTGTTTTTT
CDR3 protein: CASSVDIFATNEKLFF

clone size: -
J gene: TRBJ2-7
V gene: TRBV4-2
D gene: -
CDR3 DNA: TGTGCCAGCAGCCAAACCCCCGGAGGATACGAGCAGTACTTC
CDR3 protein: CASSQTPGGYEQYF

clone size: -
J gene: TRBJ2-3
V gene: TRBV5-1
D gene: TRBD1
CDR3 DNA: TGCGCCAGCAGCTTGGGGACAGGGAACACAGATACGCAGTATTTT
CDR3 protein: CASSLGTGNTDTQYF

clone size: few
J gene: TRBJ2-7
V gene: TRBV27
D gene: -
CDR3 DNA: TGTGCCAGCAGTTCGACAGGTACCTACGAGCAGTACTTC
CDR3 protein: CASSSTGTYEQYF

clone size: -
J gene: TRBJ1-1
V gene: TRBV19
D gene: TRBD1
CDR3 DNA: TGTGCCAGTAGTAGGGACAGGGTCACTATCACTGAAGCTTTCTTT
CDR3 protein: CASSRDRVTITEAFF

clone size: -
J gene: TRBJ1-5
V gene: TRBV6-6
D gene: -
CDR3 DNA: TGTGCCAGCAGTTACTTCCTTTCGGGGAGTCAGCCCCAGCATTTT
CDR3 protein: CASSYFLSGSQPQHF

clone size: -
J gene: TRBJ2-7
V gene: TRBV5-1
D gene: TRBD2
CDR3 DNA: TGCGCCAGCAGCTTGGCGGGACTAGAGATGAACGAGCAGTACTTC
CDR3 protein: CASSLAGLEMNEQYF

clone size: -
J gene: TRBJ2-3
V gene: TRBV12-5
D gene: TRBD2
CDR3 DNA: TGTGCTAGTGGCAAAAGGGGACTAGCGGGAGGGTCGATGTCTGATACGCAGTATTTT
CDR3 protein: CASGKRGLAGGSMSDTQYF

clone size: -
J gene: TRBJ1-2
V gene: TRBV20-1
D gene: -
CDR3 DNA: TGCAGTGCTACTACAGTCTATGGCTACACCTTC
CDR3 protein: CSATTVYGYTF

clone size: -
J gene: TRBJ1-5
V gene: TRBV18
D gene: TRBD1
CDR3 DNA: TGTGCCAGCTCACCACCGGGACAGGGTCATCAGCCCCAGCATTTT
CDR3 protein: CASSPPGQGHQPQHF

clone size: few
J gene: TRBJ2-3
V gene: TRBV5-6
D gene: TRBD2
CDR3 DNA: TGTGCCAGCAGCTTGGAGACTAGCGGGATGACATACACAGATACGCAGTATTTT
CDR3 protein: CASSLETSGMTYTDTQYF

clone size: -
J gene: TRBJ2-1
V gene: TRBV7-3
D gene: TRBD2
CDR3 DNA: TGTGCCAGCAGCCGAACTAGCGGGGGGGCCACAGAGCAGTTCTTC
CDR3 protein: CASSRTSGGATEQFF

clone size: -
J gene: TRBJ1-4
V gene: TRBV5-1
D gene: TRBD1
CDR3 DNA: TGCGCCAGCAGCCGGGACAGGGGAGGGGATGAAAAACTGTTTTTT
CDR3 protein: CASSRDRGGDEKLFF

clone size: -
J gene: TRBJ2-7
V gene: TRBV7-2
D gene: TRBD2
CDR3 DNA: TGTGCCAGCAGCTTAGATGGGGGGGGATACTGGTACGAGCAGTACTTC
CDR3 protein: CASSLDGGGYWYEQYF

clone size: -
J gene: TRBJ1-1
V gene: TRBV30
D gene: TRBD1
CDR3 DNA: TGTGCCTGGAGTGTCAGAGTACAGGGGATGGGTATTGAAGCTTTCTTT
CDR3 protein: CAWSVRVQGMGIEAFF

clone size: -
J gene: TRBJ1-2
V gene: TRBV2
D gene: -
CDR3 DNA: TGTGCCAGCAGTGAATCGCGCAGGGTGAGCGGCTACACCTTC
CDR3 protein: CASSESRRVSGYTF

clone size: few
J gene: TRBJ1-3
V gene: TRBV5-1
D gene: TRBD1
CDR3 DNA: TGCGCCAGCAGCTCCGGGACAGCCACCTCTGGAAACACCATATATTTT
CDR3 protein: CASSSGTATSGNTIYF

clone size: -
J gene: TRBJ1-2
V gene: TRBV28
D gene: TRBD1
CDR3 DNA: TGTGCCAGCCGCGCCGGGCAGGGGGGAGGCTACACCTTC
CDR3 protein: CASRAGQGGGYTF

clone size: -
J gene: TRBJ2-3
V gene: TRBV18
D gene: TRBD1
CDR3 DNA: TGTGCCAGCTCACCACCGGGCAGGGGGACAGATACGCAGTATTTT
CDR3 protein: CASSPPGRGTDTQYF

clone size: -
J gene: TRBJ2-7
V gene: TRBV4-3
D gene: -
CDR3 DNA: TGCGCCAGCAGCCAAGTTTTCGGGGGCGAGCAGTACTTC
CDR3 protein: CASSQVFGGEQYF

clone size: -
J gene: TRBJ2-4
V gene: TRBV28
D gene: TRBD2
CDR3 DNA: TGTGCCAGCAGACCCGAGGGACTAGTATTGTTTCAGTACTTC
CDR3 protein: CASRPEGLVLFQYF

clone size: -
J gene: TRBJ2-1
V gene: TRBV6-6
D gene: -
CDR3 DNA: TGTGCCAGCACTTGGACAGATAAGCCTGAGCAGTTCTTC
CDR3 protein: CASTWTDKPEQFF

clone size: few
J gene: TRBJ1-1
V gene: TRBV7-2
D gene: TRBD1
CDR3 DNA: TGTGCCAGCAGCTTAGTATATAGGGGGCGCTTGAACACTGAAGCTTTCTTT
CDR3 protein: CASSLVYRGRLNTEAFF

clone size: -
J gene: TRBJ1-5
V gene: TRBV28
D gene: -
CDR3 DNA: TGTGCCAGCAGTCGGACTGTGGATGGCAATCAGCCCCAGCATTTT
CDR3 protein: CASSRTVDGNQPQHF

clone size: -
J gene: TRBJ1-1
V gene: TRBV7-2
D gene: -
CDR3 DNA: TGTGCCAGCAGCTTGGGGGGGGCGGGGAACACTGAAGCTTTCTTT
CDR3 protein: CASSLGGAGNTEAFF

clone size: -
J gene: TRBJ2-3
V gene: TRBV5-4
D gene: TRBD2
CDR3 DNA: TGTGCCAGCAGCTTCTGGCGGGGGGGCCTGGATACGCAGTATTTT
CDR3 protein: CASSFWRGGLDTQYF

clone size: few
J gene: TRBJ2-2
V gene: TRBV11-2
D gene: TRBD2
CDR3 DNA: TGTGCCAGCAGCCGGCGGGGGTCCGACACCGGGGAGCTGTTTTTT
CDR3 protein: CASSRRGSDTGELFF

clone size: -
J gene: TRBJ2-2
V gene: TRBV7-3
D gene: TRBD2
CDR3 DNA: TGTGCCAGCAGCTTATCAGCGGGAGCCGCCACCGGGGAGCTGTTTTTT
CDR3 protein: CASSLSAGAATGELFF

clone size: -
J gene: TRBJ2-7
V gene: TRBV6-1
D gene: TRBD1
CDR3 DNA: TGTGCCAGCATCGAGGGGGCCCACGAGCAGTACTTC
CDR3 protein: CASIEGAHEQYF

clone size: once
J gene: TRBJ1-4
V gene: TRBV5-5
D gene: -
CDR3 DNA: TGTGCCAGCAGCTTGCGGGTCAGAGGGGAAAAACTGTTTTTT
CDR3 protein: CASSLRVRGEKLFF

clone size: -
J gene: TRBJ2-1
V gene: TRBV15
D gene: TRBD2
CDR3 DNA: TGTGCCACCAGCAGAGATATACTAGCGGGGTACAATGAGCAGTTCTTC
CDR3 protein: CATSRDILAGYNEQFF

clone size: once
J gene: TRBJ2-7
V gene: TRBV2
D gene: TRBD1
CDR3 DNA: TGTGCCAGCACAGTGGACAGGGGATACGAGCAGTACTTC
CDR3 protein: CASTVDRGYEQYF